This T cell receptor beta chain was sequenced during a study of blood T cells in healthy people across ages. Study conclusions and caveats: Lack of knowledge of donor CMV status possibly confounded expanded clonotype changes.

With regard to this clonotype: Its matching antigen is unknown.

The second PCR ran roughly 7 to 12 cycles with a sample-barcoded 5' primer and J-beta primers. TCRdb redid the calling of the 5' RACE reads with MiXCR, one entry per CDR3 protein. The sample holds 1.5 million to 2 million distinct CDR3 sequences, about 50% seen once. The CDR3 sequence is 16 residues long. Germline V gene lookup returns CDR1 MNHEY and CDR2 SMNVEV (reference sequence). V was clipped by 3 bases and J by 8 bases; unmatched bases: 8. This chain joins TRBV27 and TRBJ1-4, with 11 bases aligning to TRBD1. Material for sequencing was blood. The TCR was taken from a woman aged 40 to 49 in good health. The CDR3 coding sequence is TGTGCCAGCAGTTTGGGGACAGGGGGACTTCGGGAAAAACTGTTTTTT. Residues: CASSLGTGGLREKLFF.